These 26 T cell receptor beta chains originate from one sample sequenced in a study of cytomegalovirus exposure and HLA in healthy donors (dated 2017 in TCRdb). The receptor library was made with the immunoSEQ multiplex PCR assay. This immuneACCESS table, as held by TCRdb, lists in-frame sequences with V and J called but not all clones. Of the missing ones, under half trace to an unresolved V gene in checked studies; the others have no known cause. Counted in this sample were some 100,000 clones; roughly 88% of them appeared once. The ten largest clones represent around 2% of the sample. Sequencing was performed on PBMCs. The receptors come from a man between 18 and 35 years old in good health and CMV-seronegative.

The rearrangement links TRBV25-1 to TRBJ2-2; perhaps TRBD1 as D (6 bases). CDR1 and CDR2 from the germline V gene are MGHDK and SYGVNS. The CDR3 contains 16 residues. V lost 0 bases to trimming and J lost 6 bases, with 14 bases between them. Here the CDR3 reads CASSEYETGPAGELFF. The DNA of the CDR3 is TGTGCCAGCAGTGAATATGAAACAGGGCCCGCCGGGGAGCTGTTTTTT.

The chain is built from TRBV7-8 and TRBJ2-5; the D gene is possibly TRBD2 (6 bases). This CDR3 contains 13 residues. The V gene lost 5 bases and the J gene lost 5 bases, with 12 bases spanning the gap. Per germline, CDR1 SGHVS and CDR2 FQNEAQ. CDR3 nucleotides: TGTGCCAGCAGCAACGTCCGGGGGGAGACCCAGTACTTC. Protein: CASSNVRGETQYF. Full variable domain (remainder filled in from reference TRBV7-8 and TRBJ2-5): GAGVSQSPRYKVAKRGQDVALRCDPISGHVSLFWYQQALGQGPEFLTYFQNEAQLDKSGLPSDRFFAERPEGSVSTLKIQRTQQEDSAVYLCASSNVRGETQYFGPGTRLLVL.

The rearrangement links TRBV4-3 to TRBJ1-1; a weak D match, TRBD1 (5 bases). The CDR3 contains 14 residues. V was clipped by 3 bases and J by 1 base, with 9 bases between them. CDR1 is LGHNA, CDR2 YSLEER, per germline. In DNA form, the CDR3 reads TGCGCCAGCAGCCAGGAAGACAGGAACACTGAAGCTTTCTTT. Translation: CASSQEDRNTEAFF.

The chain uses TRBV6-6 and TRBJ1-1; maybe TRBD1 (6 bases). CDR3 length equals 13 residues. CDR1 MNHNY and CDR2 SVGAGI come from the germline V gene (reference sequence). Trimming shortened V by 5 bases and J by 1 base, and 8 bases separated the two germline ends. The CDR3 region is CASSPRGNTEAFF. As DNA, the CDR3 is TGTGCCAGCAGTCCCAGGGGGAACACTGAAGCTTTCTTT.

The chain joins TRBV5-1 to TRBJ2-2; TRBD1 matches 8 bases. The V segment lost 4 bases and the J segment 6 bases; nucleotides outside the gene matches: 5. Germline V gene sequence: CDR1 SGHRS, CDR2 YFSETQ. CDR3 length equals 14 residues. The CDR3, as DNA: TGCGCCAGCAGCCCGGACAGGGCCCCCGGGGAGCTGTTTTTT. Translating gives CASSPDRAPGELFF.

The chain joins TRBV5-1 to TRBJ2-7; D may be TRBD1 (5 bases). Germline V CDR1 and CDR2: SGHRS, YFSETQ. With 1 base removed from V and 0 bases from J, the gap between germline ends came to 11 bases. The CDR3 covers 15 residues. DNA for the CDR3: TGCGCCAGCAGCTTGAGGGGAATGAGCTCCTACGAGCAGTACTTC. Translation: CASSLRGMSSYEQYF.

The chain is built from TRBV5-1 and TRBJ2-7; 9 bases map to TRBD2. Trimming took 5 bases from V and 1 from J; bases not matched to a gene: 7. The germline CDR1 and CDR2 sequences are SGHRS and YFSETQ. CDR3 length: 15 residues. CDR3 DNA: TGCGCCAGCAGACGGTGGACTAGCGAGTCCTACGAGCAGTACTTC. This encodes CASRRWTSESYEQYF.

The chain uses TRBV18 and TRBJ1-1, with 9 bases that match TRBD1. CDR1 is KGHSH and CDR2 is LQKENI in the germline V gene. CDR3 length equals 17 residues. The V segment lost 2 bases and the J segment 1 base; nucleotides outside the gene matches: 8. CDR3 sequence (DNA): TGTGCCAGCTCACCAATAGACAGGGGGGTTAAGAACACTGAAGCTTTCTTT. Its protein product is CASSPIDRGVKNTEAFF.

The chain has TRBV5-1 and TRBJ1-4, with 7 bases that match TRBD1. V shed 0 bases and J 5 bases; nucleotides not matched to a gene: 10. CDR1 is SGHRS and CDR2 is YFSETQ in the germline V gene. The CDR3 length is 17 residues. The CDR3 DNA is TGCGCCAGCAGCTTGGGGTTTCACAGGGGCGCAAATGAAAAACTGTTTTTT. It codes for CASSLGFHRGANEKLFF.

This rearrangement joins TRBV19 to TRBJ2-5, with TRBD2 matching 12 bases. The CDR3 totals 15 residues. Trimming took 4 bases from V and 7 from J; bases not matched to a gene: 7. In germline, CDR1 is LNHDA, CDR2 SQIVND (reference sequence). CDR3 coding DNA: TGTGCCAGTAGTAGTTCTAGCGGGGGGGCCGGGACCCAGTACTTC. This encodes CASSSSSGGAGTQYF.

The rearrangement joins TRBV5-1 to TRBJ2-1; 8 bases map to TRBD2. CDR1 and CDR2 from the germline V gene are SGHRS and YFSETQ. The J segment lost 8 bases and the V segment lost 7 bases, leaving 11 bases of the junction unmatched. This CDR3 comprises 14 residues. DNA for the CDR3: TGCGCCAGCTTAGCGGGACGAGGAGGTGATGAGCAGTTCTTC. Protein sequence: CASLAGRGGDEQFF.

The chain joins TRBV9 to TRBJ2-1; TRBD1 aligns across 8 bases. Trimming at V came to 6 bases and at J to 8 bases, leaving 13 bases not matched to a gene. The CDR3 covers 15 residues. Germline lookup yields CDR1 SGDLS and CDR2 YYNGEE. The CDR3 DNA reads as TGTGCCAGCAACGTCAGGGGGCAGTATTCTGATGAGCAGTTCTTC. Its protein is CASNVRGQYSDEQFF.

The rearrangement links TRBV30 to TRBJ1-6; D uncertain. The CDR3 extends over 14 amino acids. CDR1 GTSNPN and CDR2 SVGIG come from the germline V gene (reference sequence). With 3 bases removed from V and 7 bases from J, the gap between germline ends came to 13 bases. Here the CDR3 DNA reads TGTGCCTGGAGCCAGCCGGCGGCCAATTCACCCCTCCACTTT. Residues: CAWSQPAANSPLHF.

This chain uses TRBV5-6 with TRBJ2-7; 9 bases map to TRBD2. With 0 bases clipped from V and 5 bases from J, the junction kept 6 bases outside the gene matches. This CDR3 region has 15 residues. Germline CDR1 SGHDT, CDR2 YYEEEE. CDR3 nucleotides: TGTGCCAGCAGCTTGGCTAGCGGGATAATCAACGAGCAGTACTTC. It codes for CASSLASGIINEQYF.

The chain has TRBV5-6 and TRBJ2-4; 9 bases fit TRBD2. The CDR3 contains 14 residues. V lost 4 bases and J lost 7; bases outside the gene matches: 6. Germline assignment: CDR1 SGHDT and CDR2 YYEEEE. The CDR3 loop is CASSPKSGGNIQYF. CDR3 nucleotide sequence: TGTGCCAGCAGCCCTAAGAGCGGGGGGAACATTCAGTACTTC.

The chain employs TRBV5-1 and TRBJ1-3; a possible D gene is TRBD1 (5 bases). The ends were cut back, 0 bases at V and 4 bases at J, with 11 bases in the middle. Germline CDR1 is SGHRS and CDR2 is YFSETQ. The CDR3 is made up of 15 amino acids. The DNA of the CDR3 is TGCGCCAGCAGCTTGGCCTCAGGGATGGGAAACACCATATATTTT. This encodes CASSLASGMGNTIYF.

This chain links TRBV5-1 with TRBJ2-7; D possibly corresponds to TRBD2 (5 bases). The germline gives CDR1 SGHRS, CDR2 YFSETQ. V gave up 6 bases and J gave up 3 bases, with 16 bases separating them. This CDR3 contains 14 residues. CDR3 nucleotides: TGCGCCAGCATTCCCGGGATCGGATACTACGAGCAGTACTTC. Encoded protein: CASIPGIGYYEQYF. The whole variable domain, filled in from reference TRBV5-1 and TRBJ2-7, reads KAGVTQTPRYLIKTRGQQVTLSCSPISGHRSVSWYQQTPGQGLQFLFEYFSETQRNKGNFPGRFSGRQFSNSRSEMNVSTLELGDSALYLCASIPGIGYYEQYFGPGTRLTVT.

The rearrangement uses TRBV7-8 and TRBJ2-1, with 13 bases identical to TRBD2. Germline V gene sequence: CDR1 SGHVS, CDR2 FQNEAQ. V dropped 4 bases and J dropped 10; count of bases not matched to a gene: 4. CDR3 length equals 14 residues. The CDR3 DNA reads TGTGCCAGCAGCTCCGGGACTAGCGGGACGGAGCAGTTCTTC. Translating it yields CASSSGTSGTEQFF.

The chain has TRBV6-5 and TRBJ1-6; TRBD1 matches at 8 bases. J gave up 7 bases and V 7 bases, and 6 bases lay outside the gene matches. CDR1 is MNHEY and CDR2 is SVGAGI in the germline V gene. CDR3 size: 14 residues. For the CDR3, the DNA is TGTGCCAGCAACCCGGACAGGGTGAATTCACCCCTCCACTTT. Protein product: CASNPDRVNSPLHF.

The chain is built from TRBV27 and TRBJ1-2; no firm D call. The CDR3 consists of 14 residues. Per the germline V gene, CDR1 is MNHEY and CDR2 is SMNVEV (reference sequence). Trimming took off 2 bases at V and 2 bases at J, with 9 bases between the two ends. CDR3 region: CASSLGRLNYGYTF. For the CDR3, the DNA is TGTGCCAGCAGTTTAGGAAGACTAAACTATGGCTACACCTTC.

This rearrangement joins TRBV6-5 to TRBJ1-6; D is uncertain. V lost 7 bases and J 8 bases, leaving 12 bases between the germline ends. The CDR3 covers 13 residues. CDR1 MNHEY and CDR2 SVGAGI come from the germline V gene. The CDR3 DNA reads as TGTGCCAGCAAGGTCCTCCGGGATTCACCCCTCCACTTT. Translation gives CASKVLRDSPLHF.

The genes are TRBV6-5 and TRBJ1-1, with D tentatively TRBD1 (6 bases). Germline assignment: CDR1 MNHEY and CDR2 SVGAGI. The CDR3 is 15 residues long. Trimming stripped 2 bases from V and 5 bases from J, with 15 bases between. CDR3 coding DNA: TGTGCCAGCAGTTACGACGTAGCGCAGGGGACTGAAGCTTTCTTT. Translated, it gives CASSYDVAQGTEAFF.

This rearrangement joins TRBV4-1 to TRBJ1-2; the D is unclear. The germline V and J ends were trimmed by 4 bases and 1 base, with 10 bases remaining between them. CDR1 is MGHRA, CDR2 YSYEKL, per germline. This CDR3 has 14 residues. CDR3 bases: TGCGCCAGCAGCCCGTCGACATTTAACTATGGCTACACCTTC. Protein product: CASSPSTFNYGYTF.

This clone was detected only once. The V and J genes are TRBV2 and TRBJ2-3, with 7 bases that match TRBD1. CDR1 is SNHLY and CDR2 is FYNNEI in the germline V gene. J gave up 0 bases and V 8 bases, and 5 bases lay outside the gene matches. CDR3 size: 14 residues. The CDR3 DNA is TGTGCCAGCCTGGACAGGTCAAGCACAGATACGCAGTATTTT. It translates to CASLDRSSTDTQYF.

The CDR3 bases are TGTGCCATCAAGGCGGGTTATAACACTGAAGCTTTCTTT. Residues: CAIKAGYNTEAFF. The J gene is TRBJ1-1, the V gene TRBV10-3; D unresolved. The CDR3 runs to 13 residues. In germline, CDR1 is ENHRY, CDR2 SYGVKD. Deletions cut 7 bases from V and 2 bases from J, with 11 bases between.

This rearrangement joins TRBV19 to TRBJ1-4; D is ambiguous. The CDR3 is 13 residues long. The germline V gene encodes CDR1 LNHDA and CDR2 SQIVND (reference sequence). V lost 9 bases and J 5 bases, leaving 13 bases between the germline ends. CDR3 loop: CASLGLMNEKLFF. The CDR3 bases are TGTGCCAGCTTAGGACTGATGAATGAAAAACTGTTTTTT.